The next 18 T cell receptor beta chains were all read from a single sample in a study of T cell changes during pregnancy in multiple sclerosis. Measured with immunoSEQ multiplex PCR; TCRdb has only the in-frame clones, and not every one. The table lists some 87,000 clones, roughly 92% of them singletons. The sample here was peripheral blood, taken in the first trimester of pregnancy. The receptors here all came from a female donor with multiple sclerosis, enrolled in a pregnancy study.

This chain links TRBV27 with TRBJ1-5; 8 bases match TRBD1. After removal of 8 bases from V and 6 bases from J, the junction contained 9 bases not matched to a gene. Per the germline V gene, CDR1 is MNHEY and CDR2 is SMNVEV (reference sequence). The CDR3 extends over 14 amino acids. The CDR3 region has the DNA TGTGCCAGCGGGATAACAGGGGGATTTCAGCCCCAGCATTTT. It codes for CASGITGGFQPQHF.

V and J are TRBV6-6 and TRBJ2-7; 10 bases are shared with TRBD1. J gave up 2 bases and V 6 bases, and 7 bases lay outside the gene matches. Germline CDR1 is MNHNY and CDR2 is SVGAGI (reference sequence). The CDR3 has 15 residues. CDR3 DNA: TGTGCCAGCAGGGACGACAGGGGGCTTCCCTACGAGCAGTACTTC. This translates into CASRDDRGLPYEQYF.

The rearrangement uses TRBV7-6 and TRBJ2-2, with D possibly matching TRBD1 (5 bases). Trimming shortened V by 1 base and J by 4 bases, and 10 bases separated the two germline ends. Germline V gene lookup returns CDR1 SGHVS and CDR2 FNYEAQ. The CDR3 totals 15 residues. The CDR3 sequence: CASSLESRGTGELFF. CDR3 bases: TGTGCCAGCAGCTTAGAGTCAAGGGGCACCGGGGAGCTGTTTTTT.

This chain connects TRBV29-1 to TRBJ2-5, with TRBD1 as a possible D gene (6 bases). Germline V gene lookup returns CDR1 SQVTM and CDR2 ANQGSEA. This CDR3 spans 14 amino acids. V gave up 5 bases and J gave up 6 bases, with 19 bases separating them. CDR3 residues: CSVFPGQRGQTQYF. The DNA for the CDR3 is TGCAGCGTTTTTCCGGGACAACGAGGACAGACCCAGTACTTC.

The chain links TRBV6-6 to TRBJ1-5, with 8 bases aligning to TRBD1. The CDR3 is 13 amino acids. V trimming: 5 bases; J trimming: 7 bases; junction bases outside the gene matches: 4. From germline, CDR1 is MNHNY and CDR2 SVGAGI (reference sequence). CDR3 DNA sequence: TGTGCCAGCAGTACGACAGGGGCCCAGCCCCAGCATTTT. Its protein product is CASSTTGAQPQHF.

This clone was seen only once. The CDR3 loop is CASSRFSGGQETQYF. In DNA, the CDR3 is TGTGCCAGCTCACGGTTTAGCGGGGGCCAAGAGACCCAGTACTTC. V and J are TRBV18 and TRBJ2-5; 9 bases fit TRBD2. Unmatched junction bases numbered 4, after V lost 4 bases and J lost 1 base. This CDR3 is built from 15 residues. Germline V gene data show CDR1 as KGHSH and CDR2 as LQKENI.

CDR3 in DNA: TGTGCCAGCAGTTTACGCACTAGCTACGAGCAGTACTTC. Protein sequence: CASSLRTSYEQYF. The V and J genes are TRBV27 and TRBJ2-7, with D maybe TRBD2 (5 bases). V was trimmed by 2 bases and J by 3 bases, leaving 8 bases between them. The CDR3 runs to 13 residues. CDR1 is MNHEY, CDR2 SMNVEV, per germline (reference sequence).

The chain carries TRBV11-2 and TRBJ2-1, with TRBD2 identical over 8 bases. This CDR3 spans 15 amino acids. CDR1 is SGHAT, CDR2 FQNNGV, per germline. The ends lost 5 bases at V and 14 bases at J; junction bases unmatched: 17. CDR3 in DNA: TGTGCCAGCAGCAATTCCGGGACTAGTCGCTTTTTCAAGTTCTTC. It specifies CASSNSGTSRFFKFF.

The chain employs TRBV7-2 and TRBJ2-7; no firm D call. V lost 0 bases to trimming and J lost 7 bases, with 13 bases between them. Germline V gene data show CDR1 as SGHTA and CDR2 as FQGNSA. The length of the CDR3 is 14 residues. CDR3 nucleotide sequence: TGTGCCAGCAGCTTAGCTCAGGCTTTTCGGGAGCAGTACTTC. Translated: CASSLAQAFREQYF.

The chain couples TRBV15 to TRBJ2-7, with TRBD1 identical over 7 bases. The CDR3 length is 17 residues. The V gene's germline CDR1 is LNHNV and CDR2 YYDKDF (reference sequence). The V segment lost 0 bases and the J segment 3 bases; nucleotides outside the gene matches: 11. The CDR3 DNA reads as TGTGCCACCAGCAGAGACCGTTTGACAGGGAGCGGCTACGAGCAGTACTTC. Amino acids: CATSRDRLTGSGYEQYF. Looking up the rest from reference TRBV15 and TRBJ2-7 gives the full variable domain: DAMVIQNPRYQVTQFGKPVTLSCSQTLNHNVMYWYQQKSSQAPKLLFHYYDKDFNNEADTPDNFQSRRPNTSFCFLDIRSPGLGDTAMYLCATSRDRLTGSGYEQYFGPGTRLTVT.

The V gene is TRBV4-1, the J gene TRBJ1-1, with TRBD1 as a possible D gene (6 bases). Germline V gene sequence: CDR1 MGHRA, CDR2 YSYEKL. The CDR3 totals 15 residues. The V and J ends lost 2 bases and 4 bases respectively, with 14 bases between them. DNA of the CDR3: TGCGCCAGCAGCCAAAACTTCGGGGGGGCCACTGAAGCTTTCTTT. Translation: CASSQNFGGATEAFF.

The rearrangement joins TRBV19 to TRBJ1-1; D might be TRBD1 (5 bases). Trimming removed 7 bases from V and 1 base from J, with 10 bases in between. Germline assignment: CDR1 LNHDA and CDR2 SQIVND (reference sequence). The CDR3 extends over 13 amino acids. The CDR3 DNA reads as TGTGCCAGTAAGAAGGGGAAGAACACTGAAGCTTTCTTT. Its protein product is CASKKGKNTEAFF.

The rearrangement joins TRBV4-3 to TRBJ2-7, with a weak D call TRBD2 (5 bases). V shed 0 bases and J shed 4 bases, with 16 bases lying between them. CDR1 is LGHNA and CDR2 is YSLEER in the germline V gene. There are 16 residues in the CDR3. CDR3 residues: CASSQDHTGMAYEQYF. DNA for the CDR3: TGCGCCAGCAGCCAAGATCATACGGGGATGGCGTACGAGCAGTACTTC.

The chain carries TRBV20-1 and TRBJ2-7, with D hard to call. V lost 2 bases and J 3 bases, leaving 2 bases between the germline ends. CDR1 is DFQATT and CDR2 is SNEGSKA in the germline V gene (reference sequence). This CDR3 is built from 10 residues. The CDR3 region has the DNA TGCAGTGCTAGACACTACGAGCAGTACTTC. It translates to CSARHYEQYF.

The V call is TRBV7-2, the J call TRBJ1-2, with 12 positions matching TRBD1. V gave up 0 bases and J gave up 8 bases; unmatched junction bases: 7. This CDR3 region has 16 residues. Germline CDR1 reads SGHTA; CDR2 reads FQGNSA. CDR3 loop: CASSLAPGDRGHGYTF. In DNA form, the CDR3 reads TGTGCCAGCAGCTTAGCCCCAGGGGACAGGGGGCACGGCTACACCTTC.

The rearrangement links TRBV6-1 to TRBJ2-2; 9 bases agree with TRBD1. V lost 6 bases and J lost 5; bases outside the gene matches: 4. Germline assignment: CDR1 MNHNS and CDR2 SASEGT. The CDR3 has 14 amino acids. In nucleotides, the CDR3 is TGTGCCAGCAGAACAGGGGGCGGGACCGGGGAGCTGTTTTTT. It is translated as CASRTGGGTGELFF.

This rearrangement joins TRBV7-8 to TRBJ1-1, with D perhaps matching TRBD1 (5 bases). Trimming removed 2 bases from V and 3 bases from J, with 13 bases in between. There are 15 residues in the CDR3. Germline values: CDR1 SGHVS, CDR2 FQNEAQ. DNA for the CDR3: TGTGCCAGCAGCTTATGGGGCAGGGCCGACACTGAAGCTTTCTTT. Its protein is CASSLWGRADTEAFF.

This clone has only one observation. The chain joins TRBV6-5 to TRBJ1-4; TRBD1 agrees at 9 bases. Germline V gene sequence: CDR1 MNHEY, CDR2 SVGAGI. This CDR3 comprises 14 residues. V shed 6 bases and J 7 bases; nucleotides not matched to a gene: 6. The CDR3 reads CASSPRTGAEKLFF. As DNA, the CDR3 is TGTGCCAGCAGCCCTAGGACAGGGGCTGAAAAACTGTTTTTT.